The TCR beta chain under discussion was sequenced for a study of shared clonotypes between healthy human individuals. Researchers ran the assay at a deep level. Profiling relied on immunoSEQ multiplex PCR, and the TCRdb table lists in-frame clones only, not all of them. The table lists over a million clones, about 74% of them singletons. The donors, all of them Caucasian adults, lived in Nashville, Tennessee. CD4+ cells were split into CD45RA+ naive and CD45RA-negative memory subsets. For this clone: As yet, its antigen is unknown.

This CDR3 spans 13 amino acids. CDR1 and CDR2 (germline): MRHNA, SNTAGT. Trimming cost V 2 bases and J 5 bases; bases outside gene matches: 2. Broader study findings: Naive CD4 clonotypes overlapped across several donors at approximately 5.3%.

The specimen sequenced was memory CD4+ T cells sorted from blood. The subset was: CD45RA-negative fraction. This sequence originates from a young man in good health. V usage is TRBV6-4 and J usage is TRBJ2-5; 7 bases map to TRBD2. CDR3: CASSDGRGETQYF. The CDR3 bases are TGTGCCAGCAGTGACGGGCGGGGGGAGACCCAGTACTTC.